These 9 T cell receptor beta chains share one sample of origin, sequenced in a study of glioma-infiltrating T cells after dendritic cell vaccination. Libraries were prepared by immunoSEQ multiplex PCR; TCRdb keeps only in-frame clonotypes and omits some of them. The top ten hold approximately 12% of the sample, which has 95,000 to 110,000 clones, more than 80% seen once. Sample: blood, taken before dendritic cell vaccination. The receptors derive from a human donor with glioblastoma.

This rearrangement joins TRBV29-1 to TRBJ1-1; 8 bases map to TRBD1. Germline values: CDR1 SQVTM, CDR2 ANQGSEA. Trimming cost V 6 bases and J 4 bases; bases outside gene matches: 7. The CDR3 loop spans 13 amino acids. The CDR3 nucleotides are TGCAGCGTCCTCAGGGGGCCCGGCACTGAAGCTTTCTTT. Its protein is CSVLRGPGTEAFF. Together with reference TRBV29-1 and TRBJ1-1, the CDR3 gives the full variable domain: SAVISQKPSRDICQRGTSLTIQCQVDSQVTMMFWYRQQPGQSLTLIATANQGSEATYESGFVIDKFPISRPNLTFSTLTVSNMSPEDSSIYLCSVLRGPGTEAFFGQGTRLTVV.

The chain links TRBV27 to TRBJ1-4, with TRBD1 matching 9 bases. Germline CDR1 and CDR2: MNHEY and SMNVEV (reference sequence). CDR3 size: 13 residues. With 2 bases clipped from V and 8 bases from J, the junction kept 0 bases outside the gene matches. The CDR3 loop reads CASSLGTGEKLFF. CDR3 nucleotides: TGTGCCAGCAGTTTAGGGACAGGGGAAAAACTGTTTTTT.

The chain recombines TRBV29-1 with TRBJ2-2, with D tentatively TRBD1 (6 bases). The V end was cut by 4 bases, the J end by 7 bases, with 19 bases between. The germline V gene has CDR1 SQVTM and CDR2 ANQGSEA. The CDR3 consists of 15 residues. The CDR3 bases are TGCAGCGTTGGGTTAGGACAGCCCATGCTCGGGGAGCTGTTTTTT. Translated, it gives CSVGLGQPMLGELFF.

This chain joins TRBV18 and TRBJ2-6; 9 bases are shared with TRBD1. Looked up from germline, CDR1 is KGHSH and CDR2 is LQKENI. This CDR3 is 18 amino acids long. The V segment lost 0 bases and the J segment 0 bases; nucleotides outside the gene matches: 3. CDR3 nucleotides: TGTGCCAGCTCACCACCGGACAGGGGTCACTCTGGGGCCAACGTCCTGACTTTC. Its translation: CASSPPDRGHSGANVLTF.

This chain joins TRBV5-1 and TRBJ2-1; the match to TRBD2 covers 10 bases. Germline CDR1 SGHRS, CDR2 YFSETQ. CDR3 length equals 15 residues. The V gene end was trimmed by 0 bases and the J gene end by 5 bases; junction bases not matched to a gene: 2. CDR3 sequence reads: CASSLVGTSDNEQFF. The CDR3, as DNA: TGCGCCAGCAGCTTGGTTGGGACTAGCGACAATGAGCAGTTCTTC.

This clone showed up just a few times. The rearrangement links TRBV18 to TRBJ2-7; TRBD1 aligns across 9 bases. The CDR3 covers 15 residues. CDR1 and CDR2 from the germline V gene are KGHSH and LQKENI. The V gene end was trimmed by 2 bases and the J gene end by 7 bases; junction bases not matched to a gene: 9. The CDR3 region has the DNA TGTGCCAGCTCACCAGACGGGACAGGGTTGGGGGAGCAGTACTTC. Translation: CASSPDGTGLGEQYF.

In its sample, this clone was seen a few times. The V gene is TRBV5-6, the J gene TRBJ2-3; unclear D gene. CDR1 is SGHDT and CDR2 is YYEEEE in the germline V gene. The V and J ends lost 4 bases and 4 bases respectively, with 13 bases between them. This CDR3 contains 14 residues. CDR3 bases: TGTGCCAGCAGCATGCCCCTAGACGCAGATACGCAGTATTTT. Translated: CASSMPLDADTQYF.

J is TRBJ1-5 and V is TRBV19; TRBD1 might be the D (6 bases). Germline assignment: CDR1 LNHDA and CDR2 SQIVND (reference sequence). The CDR3 consists of 15 residues. The V end lost 1 base, the J end lost 6 bases, and 13 bases lay between the germline ends. For the CDR3, the DNA is TGTGCCAGTAGTATAGTGGGGGGGCGCGGTCAGCCCCAGCATTTT. It is translated as CASSIVGGRGQPQHF.

Written as DNA, the CDR3 is TGTGCCAGCAGCTTATCGGCGGGGGGGGTCACAGATACGCAGTATTTT. It encodes CASSLSAGGVTDTQYF. The chain employs TRBV7-9 and TRBJ2-3; 9 bases are a match to TRBD2. Germline V gene data show CDR1 as SEHNR and CDR2 as FQNEAQ (reference sequence). V lost 2 bases, J lost 2 bases, and 5 bases stayed unmatched. This CDR3 has 16 residues.